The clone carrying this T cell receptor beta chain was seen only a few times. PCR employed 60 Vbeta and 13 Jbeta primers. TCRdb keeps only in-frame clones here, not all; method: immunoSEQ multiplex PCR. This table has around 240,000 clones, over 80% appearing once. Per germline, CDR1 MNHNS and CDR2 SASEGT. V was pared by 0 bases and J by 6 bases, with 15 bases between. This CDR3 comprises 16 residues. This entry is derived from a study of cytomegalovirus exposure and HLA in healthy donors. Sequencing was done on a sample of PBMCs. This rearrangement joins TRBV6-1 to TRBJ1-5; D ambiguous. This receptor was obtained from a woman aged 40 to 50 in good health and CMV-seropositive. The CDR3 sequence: CASSEALSESGQPQHF. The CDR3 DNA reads TGTGCCAGCAGTGAAGCGCTCAGCGAGTCGGGTCAGCCCCAGCATTTT.